This TCR beta chain was captured in a study of T cells in Graves' hyperthyroidism and ophthalmopathy. The study's findings and limits: Most clonotypes that expanded in the thyroid above 0.001 also showed up in blood.

Newly diagnosed hyperthyroidism, duration under 2 months, in patients aged 18 to 65. Any patient presenting with uncontrolled infection, other autoimmune disease, pregnancy or lactation was left out. RNA transcripts served as the template for amplifying TCR beta CDR3 regions. HTBI primers were employed in a first-round RT-PCR of the TCR CDR3. TCRdb recomputed calls from the multiplex PCR reads with MiXCR, one row per CDR3 protein. This table holds 350,000 to 400,000 distinct CDR3 sequences, under 20% found once. This clonotype was observed at least ten times. Antigen unknown. CDR3 size: 16 residues. CDR1 and CDR2 from the germline V gene are MGHRA and YSYEKL. V was cut by 3 bases and J by 7 bases, with 19 bases left in between.

The receptor was isolated from a young woman with Graves' hyperthyroidism. The rearrangement uses TRBV4-1 and TRBJ1-5; D might be TRBD1 (5 bases). Specimen: blood. CDR3 DNA sequence: TGCGCCAGCAGCCAGCTTGGGGACGTGGGGAACCAGCCCCAGCATTTT. It specifies CASSQLGDVGNQPQHF.